These 8 T cell receptor beta chains share one sample of origin, sequenced in a study of early T cells in non-severe SARS-CoV-2 infection. TCRdb itself ran the 5' RACE reads through MiXCR, one entry per CDR3 protein. This table holds approximately 70,000 distinct CDR3 sequences, more than 10% found once. The source material was whole blood, sampled at baseline. The receptors here all came from an adult who was a healthcare worker with PCR-confirmed SARS-CoV-2 infection or an uninfected control (not recorded which). The donor label of this sample is uncertain.

This clonotype has more than one count but fewer than ten. The J gene is TRBJ2-7, the V gene TRBV18, with TRBD1 identical over 10 bases. Germline V CDR1 and CDR2: KGHSH, LQKENI. The CDR3 extends over 14 amino acids. The ends lost 3 bases at V and 4 bases at J; junction bases unmatched: 3. As DNA, the CDR3 is TGTGCCAGCTCACCGACAGGGGGCAATTACGAGCAGTACTTC. It yields the protein CASSPTGGNYEQYF.

The J gene is TRBJ2-3, the V gene TRBV7-2, with 7 positions matching TRBD2. J was trimmed by 0 bases and V by 5 bases; bases with no gene match: 8. Per germline, CDR1 SGHTA and CDR2 FQGNSA. The CDR3 runs 16 residues. CDR3 loop: CASSPVGGGSTDTQYF. CDR3 DNA: TGTGCCAGCAGCCCAGTAGGCGGGGGAAGCACAGATACGCAGTATTTT. The full variable domain, rest sourced from reference TRBV7-2 and TRBJ2-3, is GAGVSQSPSNKVTEKGKDVELRCDPISGHTALYWYRQSLGQGLEFLIYFQGNSAPDKSGLPSDRFSAERTGGSVSTLTIQRTQQEDSAVYLCASSPVGGGSTDTQYFGPGTRLTVL.

CDR3 DNA: TGTGCCAGCCGAACGGGCTCGGACGAGCAGTACTTC. Amino acid sequence: CASRTGSDEQYF. The J gene is TRBJ2-7, the V gene TRBV18; D remains unclear. CDR1 is KGHSH, CDR2 LQKENI, per germline. The CDR3 contains 12 residues. V was cut by 8 bases and J by 5 bases, with 13 bases left in between.

This clonotype was detected a few times. The chain's CDR3 is CASSPRTYAGETQYF. In nucleotides, the CDR3 is TGTGCCAGCTCACCAAGGACGTACGCGGGGGAGACCCAGTACTTC. The chain employs TRBV18 and TRBJ2-5; tentative D call: TRBD2 (6 bases). The V gene lost 2 bases and the J gene lost 5 bases, with 15 bases spanning the gap. Germline V gene lookup returns CDR1 KGHSH and CDR2 LQKENI. This CDR3 has 15 amino acids.

In its sample, this clonotype was seen many times. CDR3 region: CASTSGSSYNEQFF. DNA of the CDR3: TGTGCCAGTACTAGCGGGAGCTCCTACAATGAGCAGTTCTTC. The chain is built from TRBV4-2 and TRBJ2-1; 11 positions agree with TRBD2. The CDR3 runs 14 residues. Germline V gene data show CDR1 as LGHNA and CDR2 as YNFKEQ. J was trimmed by 0 bases and V by 9 bases; bases with no gene match: 1.

This clonotype was seen only a few times. V is TRBV5-1 and J is TRBJ2-1; TRBD2 matches 12 bases. The CDR3 totals 20 residues. Per the germline V gene, CDR1 is SGHRS and CDR2 is YFSETQ. V was clipped by 2 bases and J by 2 bases; unmatched bases: 14. CDR3: CASSFLTGQTSGSTYNEQFF. CDR3 nucleotides: TGCGCCAGCAGCTTTCTTACAGGGCAGACTAGCGGGAGCACCTACAATGAGCAGTTCTTC.

This clonotype has a count of ten or more. This sequence joins TRBV13 and TRBJ2-1; 9 positions agree with TRBD2. The V gene end was trimmed by 0 bases and the J gene end by 1 base; junction bases not matched to a gene: 4. This CDR3 contains 17 residues. Germline values: CDR1 PRHDT, CDR2 FYEKMQ (reference sequence). The CDR3 sequence is CASSLGTAGGSYNEQFF. The CDR3 bases are TGTGCCAGCAGCTTAGGCACGGCGGGAGGGTCCTACAATGAGCAGTTCTTC.

This clonotype has a count of ten or more. This sequence joins TRBV9 and TRBJ1-1; D call uncertain. Trimming shortened V by 3 bases and J by 7 bases, and 13 bases separated the two germline ends. The CDR3 contains 13 residues. Germline V lookup: CDR1 SGDLS, CDR2 YYNGEE. The CDR3 DNA follows: TGTGCCAGCAGCGCAGGACCCCTGCTTGAAGCTTTCTTT. This encodes CASSAGPLLEAFF.